These 14 T cell receptor beta chains came from one sample sequenced in a study of identical twins. TCRdb passed the 5' RACE reads through MiXCR, listing each CDR3 protein once. Among under 400,000 distinct CDR3 sequences listed, 8.5% to 10% were seen once. The sample taken for sequencing was naive T cells sorted from blood. These receptors all come from a woman aged 45-65 years in good health.

This clonotype was seen more than once but under ten times. This chain links TRBV20-1 with TRBJ2-1; no definite D call. Germline V gene data show CDR1 as DFQATT and CDR2 as SNEGSKA (reference sequence). The V end was cut by 1 base, the J end by 0 bases, with 13 bases between. This CDR3 spans 16 amino acids. Here the CDR3 DNA reads TGCAGTGCTAGAGTCTGGCGGTCGAGCTCCTACAATGAGCAGTTCTTC. Residues: CSARVWRSSSYNEQFF.

This clonotype has ten or more counts. V is TRBV12-3 or TRBV12-4 and J is TRBJ2-1; D assignment may be TRBD1 or TRBD2 (5 bases each). The length of the CDR3 is 15 residues. Trimming left V 5 bases short and J 0 bases short, with 11 bases between. The CDR3 coding sequence is TGTGCCAGCAGTGAGGGGAGACCCTCCTACAATGAGCAGTTCTTC. Translating gives CASSEGRPSYNEQFF.

The genes are TRBV18 and TRBJ2-1; D could derive from TRBD1 or TRBD2 (5 bases each). V gave up 9 bases and J gave up 2 bases, with 14 bases separating them. CDR1 KGHSH and CDR2 LQKENI come from the germline V gene. This CDR3 spans 14 amino acids. CDR3 sequence: CASSRDGTYNEQFF. In DNA form, the CDR3 reads TGTGCCAGTTCCCGGGACGGTACCTACAATGAGCAGTTCTTC.

The J gene is TRBJ2-7, the V gene TRBV29-1, with D unclear. The ends were cut back, 5 bases at V and 0 bases at J, with 17 bases in the middle. CDR1 is SQVTM, CDR2 ANQGSEA, per germline. The CDR3 length is 15 residues. The CDR3 DNA sequence: TGCAGCGTTAGGCCGTTTGGCGAAAGCTCCTACGAGCAGTACTTC. This translates into CSVRPFGESSYEQYF.

This clonotype was detected a few times. The chain combines TRBV12-3 or TRBV12-4 with TRBJ1-2, with 8 bases identical to TRBD1. Germline trimming cut 5 bases from V and 0 bases from J; bases unmatched to any gene: 5. The CDR3 extends over 15 amino acids. CDR3 DNA sequence: TGTGCCAGCAGTCTACAGGGGGACCCTAACTATGGCTACACCTTC. This encodes CASSLQGDPNYGYTF.

The chain couples TRBV11-2 to TRBJ2-1, with unresolved D. V lost 1 base and J 9 bases, leaving 16 bases between the germline ends. This CDR3 spans 15 amino acids. CDR1 is SGHAT and CDR2 is FQNNGV in the germline V gene. The CDR3 sequence: CASSLGLQLFSEQFF. CDR3 nucleotides: TGTGCCAGCAGCTTAGGGTTGCAACTGTTCAGTGAGCAGTTCTTC. The variable domain in full, completed from reference TRBV11-2 and TRBJ2-1, reads EAGVAQSPRYKIIEKRQSVAFWCNPISGHATLYWYQQILGQGPKLLIQFQNNGVVDDSQLPKDRFSAERLKGVDSTLKIQPAKLEDSAVYLCASSLGLQLFSEQFFGPGTRLTVL.

This clonotype appeared many times. Because it lacks the conserved phenylalanine or tryptophan at the end, this CDR3 is likely a read error. This sequence joins TRBV5-6 and TRBJ2-1, with TRBD1 matching over 10 bases. This CDR3 comprises 16 residues. Trimming cost V 3 bases and J 4 bases; bases outside gene matches: 7. In germline, CDR1 is SGHDT, CDR2 YYEEEE. The CDR3: CASSSKPGQGYNEQFL. The CDR3 DNA follows: TGTGCCAGCAGCTCCAAACCGGGACAGGGGTACAATGAGCAGTTCCTC.

The rearrangement links TRBV20-1 to TRBJ2-1, with D perhaps TRBD1 or TRBD2 (7 bases each). The germline CDR1 and CDR2 sequences are DFQATT and SNEGSKA (reference sequence). The CDR3 is 18 residues long. Trimming stripped 5 bases from V and 4 bases from J, with 27 bases between. CDR3 sequence: CSAFQGGGQGGFYNEQFF. CDR3 nucleotides: TGCAGTGCTTTCCAGGGGGGGGGCCAGGGAGGATTTTACAATGAGCAGTTCTTC.

The chain uses TRBV2 and TRBJ2-1, with D perhaps matching TRBD2 (6 bases). V dropped 7 bases and J dropped 5 bases, with 12 bases sitting between them. This CDR3 comprises 13 residues. Looked up from germline, CDR1 is SNHLY and CDR2 is FYNNEI. The CDR3 region has the DNA TGTGCCAGCACGGGAGACGCCCACAATGAGCAGTTCTTC. Protein product: CASTGDAHNEQFF.

To note about this clonotype: Germline and junction disagree at one end, which may indicate a read error. The chain has TRBV7-7 and TRBJ2-7; TRBD2 matches at 9 bases. The CDR3 totals 15 residues. Germline V gives CDR1 SSHAT, CDR2 FNYEAQ (reference sequence). Here the CDR3 reads CASSQGLANWDEQYF. In DNA, the CDR3 is TGTGCTAGCAGCCAAGGACTAGCGAATTGGGACGAGCAGTACTTC. Looking up the rest from reference TRBV7-7 and TRBJ2-7 gives the full variable domain: GAGVSQSPRYKVTKRGQDVTLRCDPISSHATLYWYQQALGQGPEFLTYFNYEAQPDKSGLPSDRFSAERPEGSISTLTIQRTEQRDSAMYRCASSQGLANWDEQYFGPGTRLTVT.

A few counts support this clonotype. The chain links TRBV2 to TRBJ2-1; D is undetermined. CDR3 length: 11 residues. Germline lookup yields CDR1 SNHLY and CDR2 FYNNEI. V shed 7 bases and J shed 10 bases, with 11 bases lying between them. The CDR3 loop reads CASNQLPEQFF. CDR3 sequence (DNA): TGTGCCAGCAACCAATTACCCGAGCAGTTCTTC.

This clonotype was picked up a small number of times. This chain uses TRBV9 with TRBJ1-5; D is possibly TRBD1 (6 bases). Germline V gives CDR1 SGDLS, CDR2 YYNGEE. The CDR3 has 14 residues. V gave up 3 bases and J gave up 1 base, with 8 bases separating them. Here the CDR3 reads CASSDRESNQPQHF. CDR3 DNA: TGTGCCAGCAGCGACAGGGAAAGCAATCAGCCCCAGCATTTT.

The chain joins TRBV5-1 to TRBJ2-1; weak D call: TRBD1 (6 bases). V was pared by 3 bases and J by 9 bases, with 13 bases between. The CDR3 is 13 amino acids. Germline loops: CDR1 SGHRS, CDR2 YFSETQ. The CDR3 region is CASSSYTGFEQFF. The CDR3 bases are TGCGCCAGCAGCTCCTACACAGGGTTTGAGCAGTTCTTC. Complete variable domain (other parts from reference TRBV5-1 and TRBJ2-1): KAGVTQTPRYLIKTRGQQVTLSCSPISGHRSVSWYQQTPGQGLQFLFEYFSETQRNKGNFPGRFSGRQFSNSRSEMNVSTLELGDSALYLCASSSYTGFEQFFGPGTRLTVL.

This clonotype was detected many times. J is TRBJ2-4 and V is TRBV2, with D uncertain. Germline assignment: CDR1 SNHLY and CDR2 FYNNEI. Trimming pared 5 bases from V and 8 bases from J, leaving 7 bases between. The CDR3 consists of 11 residues. The CDR3 sequence is CASSREDIQYF. The CDR3 DNA reads as TGTGCCAGCAGTCGAGAGGACATTCAGTACTTC.